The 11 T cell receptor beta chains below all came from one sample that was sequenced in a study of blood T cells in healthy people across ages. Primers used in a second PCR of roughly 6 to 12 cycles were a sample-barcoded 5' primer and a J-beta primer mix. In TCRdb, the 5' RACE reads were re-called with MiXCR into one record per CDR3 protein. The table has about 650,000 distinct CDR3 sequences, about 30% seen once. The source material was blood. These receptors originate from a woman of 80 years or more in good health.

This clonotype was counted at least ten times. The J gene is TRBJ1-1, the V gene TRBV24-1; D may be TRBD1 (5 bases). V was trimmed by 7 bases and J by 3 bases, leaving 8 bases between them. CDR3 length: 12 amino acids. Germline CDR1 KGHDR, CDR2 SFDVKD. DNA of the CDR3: TGTGCCACCAGCCGGGGCGACACTGAAGCTTTCTTT. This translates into CATSRGDTEAFF.

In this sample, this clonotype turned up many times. DNA of the CDR3: TGCAGTGTACCCGGGACTGTGAGCTCCTACGAGCAGTACTTC. Amino acids: CSVPGTVSSYEQYF. V and J are TRBV20-1 and TRBJ2-7; TRBD2 might be the D (6 bases). The germline V and J ends were trimmed by 7 bases and 0 bases, with 16 bases remaining between them. Germline assignment: CDR1 DFQATT and CDR2 SNEGSKA (reference sequence). The CDR3 contains 14 residues.

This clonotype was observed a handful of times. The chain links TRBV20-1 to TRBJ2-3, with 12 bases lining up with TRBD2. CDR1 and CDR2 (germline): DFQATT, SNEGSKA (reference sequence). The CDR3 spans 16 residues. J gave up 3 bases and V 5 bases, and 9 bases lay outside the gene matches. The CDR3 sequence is CSALSSGGAGTDTQYF. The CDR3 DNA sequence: TGCAGTGCTCTATCTAGCGGGGGGGCCGGTACAGATACGCAGTATTTT.

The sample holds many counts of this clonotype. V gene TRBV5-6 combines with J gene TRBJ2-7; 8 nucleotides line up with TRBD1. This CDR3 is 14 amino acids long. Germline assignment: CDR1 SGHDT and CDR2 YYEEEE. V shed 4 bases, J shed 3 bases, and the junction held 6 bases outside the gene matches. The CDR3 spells CASSPTGQVYEQYF. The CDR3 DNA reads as TGTGCCAGCAGCCCGACGGGACAGGTCTACGAGCAGTACTTC.

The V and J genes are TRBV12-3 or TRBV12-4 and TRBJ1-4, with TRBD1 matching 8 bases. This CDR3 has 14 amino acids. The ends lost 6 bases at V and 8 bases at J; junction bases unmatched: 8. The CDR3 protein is CASRKQGVREKLFF. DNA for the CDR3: TGTGCCAGCAGAAAACAGGGGGTTAGGGAAAAACTGTTTTTT.

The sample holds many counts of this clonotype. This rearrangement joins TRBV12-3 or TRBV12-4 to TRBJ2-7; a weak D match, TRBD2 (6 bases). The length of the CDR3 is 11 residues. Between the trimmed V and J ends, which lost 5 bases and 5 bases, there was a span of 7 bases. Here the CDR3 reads CASSRRDEQYF. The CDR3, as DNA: TGTGCCAGCAGTAGGAGGGACGAGCAGTACTTC.

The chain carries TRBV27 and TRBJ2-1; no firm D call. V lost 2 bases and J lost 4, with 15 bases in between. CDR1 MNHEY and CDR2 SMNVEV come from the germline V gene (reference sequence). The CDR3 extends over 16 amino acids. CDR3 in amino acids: CASSLAAVGKYNEQFF. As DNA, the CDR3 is TGTGCCAGCAGTTTAGCTGCGGTGGGCAAATACAATGAGCAGTTCTTC.

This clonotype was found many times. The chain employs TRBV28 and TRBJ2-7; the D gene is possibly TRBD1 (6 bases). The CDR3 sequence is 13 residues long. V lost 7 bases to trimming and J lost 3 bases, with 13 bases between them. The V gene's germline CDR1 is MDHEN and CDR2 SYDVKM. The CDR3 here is CASILTDSYEQYF. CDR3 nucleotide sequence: TGTGCCAGCATATTGACGGACAGCTACGAGCAGTACTTC.

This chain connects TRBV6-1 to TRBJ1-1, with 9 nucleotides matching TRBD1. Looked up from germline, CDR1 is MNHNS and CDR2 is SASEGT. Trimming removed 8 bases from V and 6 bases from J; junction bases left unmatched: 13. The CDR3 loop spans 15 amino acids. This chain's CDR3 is CASCRDRVGGAEAFF. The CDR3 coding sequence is TGTGCCAGCTGCCGGGACAGGGTTGGAGGAGCTGAAGCTTTCTTT.

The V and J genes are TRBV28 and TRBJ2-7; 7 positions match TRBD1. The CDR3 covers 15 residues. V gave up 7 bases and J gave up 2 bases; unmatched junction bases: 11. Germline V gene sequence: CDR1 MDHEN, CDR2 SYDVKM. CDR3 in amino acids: CASTPLNRGTYEQYF. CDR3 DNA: TGTGCCAGCACCCCTCTCAACAGGGGTACCTACGAGCAGTACTTC.

The CDR3 DNA follows: TGCGCCAGCAGCCAAGATCCAACAGGGTCTAATGAAAAACTGTTTTTT. It is translated as CASSQDPTGSNEKLFF. The chain recombines TRBV4-3 with TRBJ1-4; maybe TRBD1 (6 bases). V was shortened by 0 bases and J by 3 bases, with 11 bases between the two germline ends. The V gene's germline CDR1 is LGHNA and CDR2 YSLEER. CDR3 size: 16 residues.